This T cell receptor beta chain was sequenced in a study of blood T cells in healthy people across ages. A word on this clonotype: No antigen is known for it.

The germline V gene has CDR1 MDHEN and CDR2 SYDVKM. J was trimmed by 7 bases and V by 8 bases; bases with no gene match: 11. The CDR3 runs to 15 residues. For the second PCR, which ran for roughly 6 to 11 cycles, a sample-barcoded 5' primer and a J-beta primer mix were used. Every sample returned 2.5 million or more CDR3-containing paired-end reads. TCRdb ran MiXCR on the 5' RACE reads and lists one entry per CDR3 protein. The sample consists of some 800,000 distinct CDR3 sequences, 40% to 50% of them appearing once. Broader study findings: TCR beta diversity per million T cells fell roughly linearly with age. From one million sequenced T cells, diversity estimates were lower bounds.

The chain employs TRBV28 and TRBJ2-7; 13 bases map to TRBD2. The sample consisted of blood. The sequence came from a man in his 60s in good health. This chain's CDR3 is CASVTSGGGNNEQYF. The CDR3 coding sequence is TGTGCCAGCGTTACTAGCGGGGGGGGGAACAATGAGCAGTACTTC.